This T cell receptor (beta chain) was retrieved from a study of blood T cell repertoires in COVID-19. Overall study context: From T cells, B-cell-depleted T cells, or PBMCs came the material, which was cDNA or gDNA.

Germline assignment: CDR1 SNHLY and CDR2 FYNNEI. The V end lost 7 bases, the J end lost 0 bases, and 10 bases lay between the germline ends. The length of the CDR3 is 15 residues. Those enrolled, adults aged roughly 18 to 89 years, came from 24 US areas. Exposed participants encountered a COVID-19 case during the 2 weeks preceding study entry. Generated by immunoSEQ multiplex PCR, the TCRdb table keeps only in-frame clones and is missing some. The table has about 250,000 clones, about 85% seen once. The chain couples TRBV2 to TRBJ1-6; tentatively, D is TRBD1 (5 bases). This clonotype was obtained from a woman aged 50 to 65 who had been exposed to COVID-19. The source material was PBMCs or T cells enriched from blood (not recorded which). The CDR3 loop reads CASNLDSSYNSPLHF. Here the CDR3 DNA reads TGTGCCAGCAACCTCGACAGCTCCTATAATTCACCCCTCCACTTT.